This T cell receptor (beta chain) was sequenced during a study of cytomegalovirus exposure and HLA in healthy donors. Study in general: Among the approximately 380 donors who were genotyped, about 80% fell in the genetic ancestry cluster that is associated with self-reported Caucasian donors.

Points on this clone: Its antigen is currently unknown.

The germline V and J ends were trimmed by 3 bases and 4 bases, with 7 bases remaining between them. There are 13 residues in the CDR3. The germline V gene has CDR1 MGHRA and CDR2 YSYEKL. Findings and limits, study-wide: Other equally common chains were less clonally expanded than HLA-associated TCR beta chains, a later analysis showed. Analyses of presence and absence presupposed an approximately uniform sequencing depth across donors. Rarity characterized most TCR sequences, yet some public TCRs appeared in many donors.

Primers: 60 Vbeta forward and 13 Jbeta reverse. The method was immunoSEQ multiplex PCR; TCRdb's version includes in-frame clones alone and lacks a portion of them. The sample holds about 170,000 clones, roughly two thirds seen once. This receptor was identified in a woman aged 18-30 years in good health and CMV-seropositive. J is TRBJ2-1 and V is TRBV4-1, with D tentatively TRBD1 (5 bases). Sequences were obtained from PBMCs. CDR3 protein: CASSQTEYNEQFF. The CDR3 bases are TGCGCCAGCAGCCAGACAGAATACAATGAGCAGTTCTTC.